The next 11 T cell receptor beta chains were all read from a single sample in a study of shared clonotypes between healthy human individuals. Using immunoSEQ multiplex PCR, the repertoire was profiled, and TCRdb retains in-frame clones only, with some absent. The table lists nearly 1 million clones, around three quarters of them singletons. Source material: memory CD4+ T cells sorted from blood. Subset specified: CD45RA-negative fraction. These receptors all stem from a man between 18 and 35 years old in good health.

There are a few counts of this clone. Within the sample, other DNA sequences also encode this same CDR3. This rearrangement joins TRBV6-5 to TRBJ2-5; D is undetermined. Trimming removed 6 bases at V and 1 base at J, with 3 bases between. The CDR3 extends over 11 amino acids. Germline V CDR1 and CDR2: MNHEY, SVGAGI. CDR3 sequence (DNA): TGTGCCAGCAGCCTCCAAGAGACCCAGTACTTC. Amino acid sequence: CASSLQETQYF.

The rearrangement uses TRBV15 and TRBJ1-1, with TRBD1 identical over 7 bases. This CDR3 region has 15 residues. CDR1 and CDR2 from the germline V gene are LNHNV and YYDKDF (reference sequence). Trimming took 4 bases from V and 0 from J; bases not matched to a gene: 5. CDR3 in DNA: TGTGCCACCAGCACCCCAGGGACAGTGAACACTGAAGCTTTCTTT. Encoded protein: CATSTPGTVNTEAFF.

The CDR3 DNA sequence: TGTGCCAGCAGCGTTCAGGGGGTAGCTGGAAACACCATATATTTT. Translating it yields CASSVQGVAGNTIYF. The chain recombines TRBV9 with TRBJ1-3, with TRBD1 matching 7 bases. J lost 2 bases, V lost 2 bases, and 4 bases had no gene match. CDR3 size: 15 residues. Per the germline V gene, CDR1 is SGDLS and CDR2 is YYNGEE. Based on the CDR3 plus reference TRBV9 and TRBJ1-3, the full variable domain is DSGVTQTPKHLITATGQRVTLRCSPRSGDLSVYWYQQSLDQGLQFLIQYYNGEERAKGNILERFSAQQFPDLHSELNLSSLELGDSALYFCASSVQGVAGNTIYFGEGSWLTVV.

This chain joins TRBV7-2 and TRBJ2-7; TRBD1 aligns across 7 bases. The junction had 8 bases not matched to a gene; V was cut back by 5 bases and J by 4 bases. Germline-derived CDR1 and CDR2 are SGHTA and FQGNSA. This CDR3 spans 14 amino acids. CDR3 residues: CASSQDRSGYEQYF. The CDR3 bases are TGTGCCAGCAGCCAGGACAGGTCGGGGTACGAGCAGTACTTC.

A few counts support this clone. This chain joins TRBV13 and TRBJ1-2; possible D gene TRBD1, 6 bases. CDR1 and CDR2 from the germline V gene are PRHDT and FYEKMQ (reference sequence). The V end lost 0 bases, the J end lost 3 bases, and 14 bases lay between the germline ends. There are 16 residues in the CDR3. The CDR3 spells CASSLGGSGVYYGYTF. CDR3 DNA: TGTGCCAGCAGCTTAGGCGGTTCAGGGGTCTACTATGGCTACACCTTC.

The V gene is TRBV18, the J gene TRBJ1-5, with D perhaps matching TRBD1 (6 bases). V lost 6 bases and J 1 base, leaving 10 bases between the germline ends. This CDR3 comprises 14 residues. Germline CDR1 is KGHSH and CDR2 is LQKENI. The CDR3 DNA is TGTGCCAGCTCTTCCACAGGGAGCAATCAGCCCCAGCATTTT. Its protein is CASSSTGSNQPQHF.

About this clone itself: The same CDR3 can be traced to other DNA sequences in this sample. V gene TRBV7-9 combines with J gene TRBJ2-1, with D perhaps TRBD2 (5 bases). Trimming pared 4 bases from V and 9 bases from J, leaving 7 bases between. The CDR3 consists of 11 residues. Germline loops: CDR1 SEHNR, CDR2 FQNEAQ (reference sequence). The CDR3, as DNA: TGTGCCAGCAGCTCCGGGATTGAGCAGTTCTTC. Its protein product is CASSSGIEQFF.

This clone occurred a few times. The rearrangement links TRBV7-9 to TRBJ1-1; D may be TRBD1 (5 bases). CDR3 size: 11 residues. CDR1 SEHNR and CDR2 FQNEAQ come from the germline V gene (reference sequence). Between the trimmed V and J ends, which lost 9 bases and 3 bases, there was a span of 8 bases. CDR3 region: CASDRYTEAFF. CDR3 coding DNA: TGTGCCAGTGACAGATACACTGAAGCTTTCTTT.

V is TRBV9 and J is TRBJ2-7; D unclear. V was trimmed by 0 bases and J by 3 bases, leaving 7 bases between them. This CDR3 has 13 residues. Per the germline V gene, CDR1 is SGDLS and CDR2 is YYNGEE. CDR3 in DNA: TGTGCCAGCAGCGTAGCTCCCGTCTACGAGCAGTACTTC. Translating gives CASSVAPVYEQYF.

The rearrangement uses TRBV5-1 and TRBJ2-6, with 8 bases matching TRBD1. CDR1 is SGHRS, CDR2 YFSETQ, per germline. V lost 0 bases, J lost 0 bases, and 5 bases stayed unmatched. There are 18 residues in the CDR3. The CDR3 region is CASSLVQGAISGANVLTF. The CDR3, as DNA: TGCGCCAGCAGCTTGGTGCAGGGGGCGATCTCTGGGGCCAACGTCCTGACTTTC.

The V call is TRBV7-8, the J call TRBJ1-6, with a weak D call TRBD1 (6 bases). Germline V gene lookup returns CDR1 SGHVS and CDR2 FQNEAQ. The CDR3 extends over 15 amino acids. V lost 1 base to trimming and J lost 10 bases, with 14 bases between them. The CDR3 sequence: CASSLDGRGGSPLHF. The CDR3 coding sequence is TGTGCCAGCAGCTTAGATGGCAGGGGAGGATCACCCCTCCACTTT.